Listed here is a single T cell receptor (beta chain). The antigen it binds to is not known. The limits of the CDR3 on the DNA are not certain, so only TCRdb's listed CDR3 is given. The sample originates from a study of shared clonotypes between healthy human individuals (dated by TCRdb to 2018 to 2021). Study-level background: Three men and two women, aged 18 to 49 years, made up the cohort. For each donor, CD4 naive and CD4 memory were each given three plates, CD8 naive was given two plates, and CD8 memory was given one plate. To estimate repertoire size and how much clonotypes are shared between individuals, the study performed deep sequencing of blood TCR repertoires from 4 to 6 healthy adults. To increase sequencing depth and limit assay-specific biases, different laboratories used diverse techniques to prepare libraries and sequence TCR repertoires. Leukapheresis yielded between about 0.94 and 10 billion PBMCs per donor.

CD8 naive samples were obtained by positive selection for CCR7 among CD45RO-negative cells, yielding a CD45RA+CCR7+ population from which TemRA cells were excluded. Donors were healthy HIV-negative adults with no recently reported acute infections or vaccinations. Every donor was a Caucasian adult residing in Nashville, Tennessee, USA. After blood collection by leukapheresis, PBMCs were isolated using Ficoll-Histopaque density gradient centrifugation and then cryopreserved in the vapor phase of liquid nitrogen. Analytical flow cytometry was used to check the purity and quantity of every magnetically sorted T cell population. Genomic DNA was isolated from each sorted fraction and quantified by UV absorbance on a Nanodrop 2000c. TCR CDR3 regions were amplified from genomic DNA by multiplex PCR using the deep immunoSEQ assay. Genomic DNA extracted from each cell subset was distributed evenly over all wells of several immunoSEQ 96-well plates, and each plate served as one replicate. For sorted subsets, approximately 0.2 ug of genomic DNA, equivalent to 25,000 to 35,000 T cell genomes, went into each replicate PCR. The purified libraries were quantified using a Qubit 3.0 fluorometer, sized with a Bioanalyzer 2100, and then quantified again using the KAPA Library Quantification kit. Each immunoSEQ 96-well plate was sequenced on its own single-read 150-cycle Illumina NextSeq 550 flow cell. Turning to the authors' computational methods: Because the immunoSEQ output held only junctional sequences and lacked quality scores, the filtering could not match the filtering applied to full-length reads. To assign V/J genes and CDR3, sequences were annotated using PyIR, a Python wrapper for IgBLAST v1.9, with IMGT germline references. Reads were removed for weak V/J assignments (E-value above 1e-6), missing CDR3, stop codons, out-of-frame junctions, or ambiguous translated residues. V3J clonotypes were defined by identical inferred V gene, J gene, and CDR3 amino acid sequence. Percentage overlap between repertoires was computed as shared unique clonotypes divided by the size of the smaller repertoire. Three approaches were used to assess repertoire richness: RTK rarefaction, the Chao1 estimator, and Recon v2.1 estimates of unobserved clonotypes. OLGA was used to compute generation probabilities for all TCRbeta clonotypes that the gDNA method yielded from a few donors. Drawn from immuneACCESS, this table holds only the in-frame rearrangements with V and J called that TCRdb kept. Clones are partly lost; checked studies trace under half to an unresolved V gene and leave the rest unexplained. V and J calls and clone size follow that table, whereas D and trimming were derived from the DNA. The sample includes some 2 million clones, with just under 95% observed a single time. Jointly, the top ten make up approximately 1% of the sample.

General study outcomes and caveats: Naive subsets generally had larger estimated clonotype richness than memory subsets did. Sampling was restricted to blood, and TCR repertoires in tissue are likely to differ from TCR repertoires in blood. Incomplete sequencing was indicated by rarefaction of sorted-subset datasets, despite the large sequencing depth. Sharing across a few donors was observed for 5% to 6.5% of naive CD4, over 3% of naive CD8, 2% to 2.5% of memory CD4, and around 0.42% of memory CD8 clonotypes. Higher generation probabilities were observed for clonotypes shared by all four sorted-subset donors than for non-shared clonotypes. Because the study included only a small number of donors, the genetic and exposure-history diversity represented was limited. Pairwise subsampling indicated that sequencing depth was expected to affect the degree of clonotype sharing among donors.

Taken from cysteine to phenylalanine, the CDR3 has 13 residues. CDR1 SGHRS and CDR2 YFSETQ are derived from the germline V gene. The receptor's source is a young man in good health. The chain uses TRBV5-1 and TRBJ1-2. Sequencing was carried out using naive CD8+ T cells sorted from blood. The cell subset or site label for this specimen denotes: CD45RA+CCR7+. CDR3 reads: CASSFGAGYGYTF.